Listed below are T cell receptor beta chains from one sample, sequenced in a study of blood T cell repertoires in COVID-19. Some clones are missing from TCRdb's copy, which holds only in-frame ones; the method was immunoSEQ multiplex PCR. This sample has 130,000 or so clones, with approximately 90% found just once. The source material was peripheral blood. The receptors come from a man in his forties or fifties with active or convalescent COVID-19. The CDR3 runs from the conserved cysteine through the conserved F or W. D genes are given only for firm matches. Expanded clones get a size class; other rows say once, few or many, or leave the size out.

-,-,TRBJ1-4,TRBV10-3,TGTGCCATCGCGGCGGGGTCAACTAATGAAAAACTGTTTTTT,CAIAAGSTNEKLFF
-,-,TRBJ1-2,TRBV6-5,TGTGCCAGCTCCCGGGGGTTAGGCTATGGCTACACCTTC,CASSRGLGYGYTF
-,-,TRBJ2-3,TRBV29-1,TGCAGCGTTGAGTCCAGAACAGATACGCAGTATTTT,CSVESRTDTQYF
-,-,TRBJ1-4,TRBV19,TGTGCCAGTAGTCCCCCAGTGAATGAAAAACTGTTTTTT,CASSPPVNEKLFF
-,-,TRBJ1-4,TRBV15,TGTGCCACCAGCAGAGATCATAATAGCAGGGTGGCTGAAAAACTGTTTTTT,CATSRDHNSRVAEKLFF
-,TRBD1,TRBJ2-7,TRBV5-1,TGCGCCAGCAGCGTAGGGACAGGGGGTCTCATGTACGAGCAGTACTTC,CASSVGTGGLMYEQYF
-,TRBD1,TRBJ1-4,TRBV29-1,TGCAGCGCCTTTCTTGGACAGGGTAATGAAAAACTGTTTTTT,CSAFLGQGNEKLFF
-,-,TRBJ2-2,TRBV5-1,TGCGCCAGCAGCTTGATCGGGACTGGAACTAGTCCCGGGGAGCTGTTTTTT,CASSLIGTGTSPGELFF
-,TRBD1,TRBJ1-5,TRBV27,TGTGCCAGCAGTGTCAGGGGGCTTGGGGGCAATCAGCCCCAGCATTTT,CASSVRGLGGNQPQHF
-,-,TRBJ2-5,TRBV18,TGTGCCAGCTCACCGCGGGACAGCCAAGAGACCCAGTACTTC,CASSPRDSQETQYF
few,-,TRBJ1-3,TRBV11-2,TGTGCCAGCAGCTTAGCCAGGGTCGGAAACACCATATATTTT,CASSLARVGNTIYF
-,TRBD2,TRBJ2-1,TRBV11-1,TGTGCCAGCAGCGATACGGCGGGACTAACCTACAATGAGCAGTTCTTC,CASSDTAGLTYNEQFF
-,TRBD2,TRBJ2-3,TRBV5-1,TGCGCCAGCAGCTTGGGACTAGCGGGGGGGACGCCCACAGATACGCAGTATTTT,CASSLGLAGGTPTDTQYF
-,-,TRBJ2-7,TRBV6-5,TGTGCCAGCAGTTACGGGGCAGGGGGAGGCTACGAGCAGTACTTC,CASSYGAGGGYEQYF
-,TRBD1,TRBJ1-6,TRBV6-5,TGTGCCAGCAGGGGGACAGGGCAGGATTCACCCCTCCACTTT,CASRGTGQDSPLHF
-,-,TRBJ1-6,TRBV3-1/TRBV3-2,TGTGCCAGCAGCCGCTTGGGCTCACCCCTCCACTTT,CASSRLGSPLHF
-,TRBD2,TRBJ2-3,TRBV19,TGTGCCAGCGCGGGACTAACTAGCACAGATACGCAGTATTTT,CASAGLTSTDTQYF
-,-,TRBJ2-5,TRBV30,TGTGCCTGGAGTGTACCGGTTAGGGGAGAGACCCAGTACTTC,CAWSVPVRGETQYF
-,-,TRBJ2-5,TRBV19,TGTGCCAGTAGTGTAACAGGGACGGAGACCCAGTACTTC,CASSVTGTETQYF
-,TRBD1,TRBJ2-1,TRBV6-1,TGTGCCAGCAGTGAGCCGGGACAGGGCTACAATGAGCAGTTCTTC,CASSEPGQGYNEQFF
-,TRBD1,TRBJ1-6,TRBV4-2,TGTGCCAGCAGCAAAACCGGGACAGGGAGTGGAGCTTCACCCCTCCACTTT,CASSKTGTGSGASPLHF
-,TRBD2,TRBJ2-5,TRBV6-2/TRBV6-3,TGTGCCAGCAGTAGAGCGGGGGACCTCCAAGAGACCCAGTACTTC,CASSRAGDLQETQYF
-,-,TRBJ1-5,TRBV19,TGTGCCAGTAGTACATACAGGGTCAATCAGCCCCAGCATTTT,CASSTYRVNQPQHF
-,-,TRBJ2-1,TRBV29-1,TGCAGCGTTGAGTGGCAGGTAGTAGGCAATGAGCAGTTCTTC,CSVEWQVVGNEQFF
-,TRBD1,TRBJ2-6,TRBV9,TGTGCCAGCAGCACCCGCTTTGGACAGGGGGGAGGGGCCAACGTCCTGACTTTC,CASSTRFGQGGGANVLTF
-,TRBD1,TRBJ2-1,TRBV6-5,TGTGCCAGCAGTCCCCCCGCAGGGGGATCGAATGAGCAGTTCTTC,CASSPPAGGSNEQFF
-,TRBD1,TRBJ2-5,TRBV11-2,TGTGCCAGCAGCTTCGGACAGGGAGAGACCCAGTACTTC,CASSFGQGETQYF
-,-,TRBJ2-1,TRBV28,TGTGCCAGCAAAATCCGGGACTTGGCCTACAATGAGCAGTTCTTC,CASKIRDLAYNEQFF
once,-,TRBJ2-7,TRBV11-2,TGTGCCAGCAGCTTAGGTCCAGGTTCGGCGCACGAGCAGTACTTC,CASSLGPGSAHEQYF
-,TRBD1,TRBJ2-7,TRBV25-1,TGTGCCAGCAGTACGTACTACCGGGACAGGGGTTACGAGCAGTACTTC,CASSTYYRDRGYEQYF
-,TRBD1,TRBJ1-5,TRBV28,TGTGCCAGCAGTCAAACTCACCGGGACAGAAATCAGCCCCAGCATTTT,CASSQTHRDRNQPQHF
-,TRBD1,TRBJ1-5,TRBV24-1,TGTGCCACCAGTGACCCGGGACAGAGTCAGCCCCAGCATTTT,CATSDPGQSQPQHF
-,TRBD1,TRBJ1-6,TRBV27,TGTGCCAGCGGCGCACGACAGGGTCATTCACCCCTCCACTTT,CASGARQGHSPLHF
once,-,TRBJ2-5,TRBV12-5,TGTGCTAGTGGTTTGATGGGAGGAGAGACCCAGTACTTC,CASGLMGGETQYF
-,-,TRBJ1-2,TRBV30,TGTGCCTGGAGAGGAGATATCTATGGCTACACCTTC,CAWRGDIYGYTF
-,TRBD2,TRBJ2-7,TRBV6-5,TGTGCCAGCACGGCGGGGGACCCACCCTACGAGCAGTACTTC,CASTAGDPPYEQYF
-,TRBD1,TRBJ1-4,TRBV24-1,TGTGCCACCAGTGATGGGGGGACAGGGCTACCTAATGAAAAACTGTTTTTT,CATSDGGTGLPNEKLFF
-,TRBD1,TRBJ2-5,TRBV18,TGTGCCAGCTCACGGGCAGGGGGAGAGACCCAGTACTTC,CASSRAGGETQYF
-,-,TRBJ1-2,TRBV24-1,TGTGCCACCAGTGGCGGTGGTCCCCTACATTATGGCTACACCTTC,CATSGGGPLHYGYTF
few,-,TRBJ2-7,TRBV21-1,TGTGCCAGCAGCAGAGATGGACTAGCGGGAGACAAGCAGTACTTC,CASSRDGLAGDKQYF
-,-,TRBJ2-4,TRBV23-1,TGCGCCAGCAGTCAATCGAGTCGCCGAGCCAAAAACATTCAGTACTTC,CASSQSSRRAKNIQYF
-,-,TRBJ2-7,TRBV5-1,TGCGCCAGCAGCTTGGAAGGGGCCTCCTACGAGCAGTACTTC,CASSLEGASYEQYF
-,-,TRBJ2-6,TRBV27,TGTGCCAGCAGTTCAGGGGGGCGCGGGGCCAACGTCCTGACTTTC,CASSSGGRGANVLTF
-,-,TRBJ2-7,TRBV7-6,TGTGCCAGCAGCTCAGCCGGAAAGGACAGCTCCTTATACGAGCAGTACTTC,CASSSAGKDSSLYEQYF
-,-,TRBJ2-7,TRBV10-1,TGCGCCAGCAGTGAGACAGGACCCTACGAGCAGTACTTC,CASSETGPYEQYF
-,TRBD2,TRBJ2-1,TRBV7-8,TGTGCCAGCAGCGTTATAACCGGGACTAGCACCTCCTACAATGAGCAGTTCTTC,CASSVITGTSTSYNEQFF
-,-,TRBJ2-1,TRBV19,TGTGCCAGTAGTATTTGGGGGCTCGGGAACAATGAGCAGTTCTTC,CASSIWGLGNNEQFF
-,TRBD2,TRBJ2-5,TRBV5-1,TGCGCCAGCAGCCCCGGGGGGGCAACGAAAGAGACCCAGTACTTC,CASSPGGATKETQYF
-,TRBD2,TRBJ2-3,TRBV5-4,TGTGCCAGCAGCCCAGTGTCGGGAGGGACAGATACGCAGTATTTT,CASSPVSGGTDTQYF
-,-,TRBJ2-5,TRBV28,TGTGCCAGCATCGGCCGGGACCAAGAGACCCAGTACTTC,CASIGRDQETQYF
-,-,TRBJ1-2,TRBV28,TGTGCCAGCAGTTTTATATTGGGAGACTATGGCTACACCTTC,CASSFILGDYGYTF
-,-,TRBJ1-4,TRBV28,TGTGCCAGCCGGACGATGGGGGGGGTTCGGGAAAAACTGTTTTTT,CASRTMGGVREKLFF
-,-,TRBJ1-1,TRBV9,TGTGCCAGCAGCGAGGGGGAGGGGTTCGCCATGAACACTGAAGCTTTCTTT,CASSEGEGFAMNTEAFF
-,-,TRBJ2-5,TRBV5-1,TGCGCCAGCAGCTTGTCGGCAGGGAGGGGGGAGACCCAGTACTTC,CASSLSAGRGETQYF
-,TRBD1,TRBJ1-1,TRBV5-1,TGCGCCAGCAGCTTTGTGTCAGGGGGCACTGAAGCTTTCTTT,CASSFVSGGTEAFF
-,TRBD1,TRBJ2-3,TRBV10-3,TGTGCCATCAGTGGAACAGGGGGCGCAGATACGCAGTATTTT,CAISGTGGADTQYF
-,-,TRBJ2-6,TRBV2,TGTGCCAGCAAGCCTAATCTCTCTGGGGCCAACGTCCTGACTTTC,CASKPNLSGANVLTF
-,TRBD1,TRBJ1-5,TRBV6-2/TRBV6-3,TGTGCCAGCAGTTACACGGGACAGGGGATACGGCAGCCCCAGCATTTT,CASSYTGQGIRQPQHF
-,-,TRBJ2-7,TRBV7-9,TGTGCCAGCAGCTTAGAGAGTAGCGCCACTCCCTACGAGCAGTACTTC,CASSLESSATPYEQYF